These 7 T cell receptor beta chains were sequenced from one sample in a study of blood T cell repertoires in COVID-19. Only in-frame clones appear in the TCRdb table, and some are missing; sequencing was by immunoSEQ multiplex PCR. The data contain 130,000 to 150,000 clones, roughly 80% of them seen just once; the ten biggest clones take up under 10%. Sequenced sample: peripheral blood. Receptors originate from an elderly woman in a cohort sampled during active or convalescent COVID-19.

The J gene is TRBJ1-5, the V gene TRBV19; the match to TRBD1 covers 8 bases. With V trimmed by 4 bases and J by 6 bases, 11 bases remained unmatched. The germline V gene encodes CDR1 LNHDA and CDR2 SQIVND (reference sequence). The CDR3 loop spans 16 amino acids. The CDR3 region has the DNA TGTGCCAGTAGTAACCCGAGGCAGGGGGCGCGTCAGCCCCAGCATTTT. Its protein product is CASSNPRQGARQPQHF. Filled out from reference TRBV19 and TRBJ1-5, the complete variable domain reads DGGITQSPKYLFRKEGQNVTLSCEQNLNHDAMYWYRQDPGQGLRLIYYSQIVNDFQKGDIAEGYSVSREKKESFPLTVTSAQKNPTAFYLCASSNPRQGARQPQHFGDGTRLSIL.

This chain joins TRBV11-2 and TRBJ1-5; 10 bases line up with TRBD1. Unmatched junction bases numbered 7, after V lost 8 bases and J lost 9 bases. This CDR3 region has 13 residues. Germline V lookup: CDR1 SGHAT, CDR2 FQNNGV. CDR3 region: CASGRDRGRPQHF. For the CDR3, the DNA is TGTGCCAGCGGCAGGGACAGGGGAAGGCCCCAGCATTTT.

CDR3 loop: CASSPSFNQPQHF. In DNA, the CDR3 is TGTGCCAGCTCGCCTAGCTTCAATCAGCCCCAGCATTTT. V gene TRBV18 combines with J gene TRBJ1-5; D not resolved. In germline, CDR1 is KGHSH, CDR2 LQKENI. CDR3 length: 13 residues. V shed 6 bases and J shed 3 bases, with 9 bases lying between them.

This clone has just a few counts. V gene TRBV5-4 combines with J gene TRBJ1-2, with 8 nucleotides matching TRBD1. J was trimmed by 4 bases and V by 1 base; bases with no gene match: 3. CDR1 SGHNT and CDR2 YYREEE come from the germline V gene (reference sequence). The CDR3 runs 14 residues. CDR3 region: CASSLRTGSYGYTF. CDR3 nucleotide sequence: TGTGCCAGCAGCTTGAGGACAGGGTCCTATGGCTACACCTTC.

This clone has a handful of counts. The gene calls are TRBV28 and TRBJ1-1; D not certain. This CDR3 is built from 16 residues. Germline CDR1 and CDR2: MDHEN and SYDVKM. Deletions cut 3 bases from V and 2 bases from J, with 16 bases between. The CDR3 here is CASSLNPVVANTEAFF. The CDR3 nucleotides are TGTGCCAGCAGTTTGAACCCCGTTGTGGCCAACACTGAAGCTTTCTTT.

V gene TRBV12-3 or TRBV12-4 combines with J gene TRBJ2-7, with D tentatively TRBD2 (6 bases). The CDR3 runs to 13 residues. V was shortened by 0 bases and J by 11 bases, with 14 bases between the two germline ends. In DNA, the CDR3 is TGTGCCAGCAGTTTAGCGGAGGGTCTCGCCGAGTACGTC. Its protein product is CASSLAEGLAEYV.

The rearrangement uses TRBV6-4 and TRBJ1-5; 7 bases line up with TRBD1. This CDR3 has 15 residues. The V gene's germline CDR1 is MRHNA and CDR2 SNTAGT. V gave up 3 bases and J gave up 6 bases; unmatched junction bases: 8. The CDR3, as DNA: TGTGCCAGCAGTGAACAGGGGAAACGGGGTCAGCCCCAGCATTTT. The encoded protein is CASSEQGKRGQPQHF.